The 13 T cell receptor beta chains given below trace back to one sample, sequenced in a study of shared clonotypes between healthy human individuals. The data were produced by immunoSEQ multiplex PCR, yet TCRdb's version contains in-frame clones alone and is incomplete. Among fewer than 850,000 clones listed, 90% to 98% were seen once. Terminally differentiated effector memory CD45RA+ cells were excluded by CCR7 positive selection of CD45RO-negative cells. The sample comprised naive CD8+ T cells sorted from blood. The receptor source for this set is a man aged 25 to 45 in good health.

The chain links TRBV29-1 to TRBJ2-1; either TRBD1 or TRBD2 may fit D (5 bases each). CDR1 SQVTM and CDR2 ANQGSEA come from the germline V gene. V was pared by 6 bases and J by 0 bases, with 18 bases between. The CDR3 length is 16 residues. The CDR3 DNA is TGCAGCGTGACCCCGGGACGCCGTAGCTCCTACAATGAGCAGTTCTTC. It translates to CSVTPGRRSSYNEQFF.

The chain links TRBV27 to TRBJ2-5, with a weak D call TRBD2 (5 bases). This CDR3 is 12 amino acids long. Germline CDR1 reads MNHEY; CDR2 reads SMNVEV (reference sequence). Trimming left V 6 bases short and J 5 bases short, with 10 bases between. In DNA form, the CDR3 reads TGTGCCAGCAGCGGGGTGGGGGAGACCCAGTACTTC. Its translation is CASSGVGETQYF.

This clone came up once. CDR3 sequence reads: CASSIRSLAGSYNEQFF. The CDR3 nucleotides read TGTGCCAGTAGTATCCGCTCACTAGCGGGTTCCTACAATGAGCAGTTCTTC. This chain joins TRBV19 and TRBJ2-1, with 9 nucleotides matching TRBD2. V gave up 3 bases and J gave up 1 base; unmatched junction bases: 7. Germline CDR1 LNHDA, CDR2 SQIVND (reference sequence). This CDR3 contains 17 residues.

The chain employs TRBV27 and TRBJ2-3; maybe TRBD2 (6 bases). The V gene lost 2 bases and the J gene lost 1 base, with 13 bases spanning the gap. The CDR3 length is 16 residues. CDR1 is MNHEY and CDR2 is SMNVEV in the germline V gene (reference sequence). CDR3 DNA: TGTGCCAGCAGTTTAAACACGGGAGTCGGCACAGATACGCAGTATTTT. Its protein product is CASSLNTGVGTDTQYF.

The V and J genes are TRBV27 and TRBJ1-5; no firm D call. The ends were cut back, 8 bases at V and 4 bases at J, with 9 bases in the middle. The germline V gene has CDR1 MNHEY and CDR2 SMNVEV (reference sequence). The CDR3 is 12 amino acids. This CDR3 is CASGRENQPQHF. For the CDR3, the DNA is TGTGCCAGCGGACGGGAAAATCAGCCCCAGCATTTT.

This chain joins TRBV15 and TRBJ1-1, with 7 bases that match TRBD1. V lost 2 bases, J lost 4 bases, and 7 bases stayed unmatched. The length of the CDR3 is 15 residues. CDR1 LNHNV and CDR2 YYDKDF come from the germline V gene (reference sequence). Here the CDR3 reads CATSRRTGAVTEAFF. The CDR3 nucleotides read TGTGCCACCAGCAGACGTACAGGGGCCGTCACTGAAGCTTTCTTT.

A note on this clone: At the DNA level, this CDR3 is encoded by other sequences in the same sample as well. V is TRBV7-9 and J is TRBJ2-7; 7 nucleotides match TRBD1. J gave up 2 bases and V 4 bases, and 5 bases lay outside the gene matches. Germline assignment: CDR1 SEHNR and CDR2 FQNEAQ (reference sequence). CDR3 length: 14 amino acids. CDR3 DNA: TGTGCCAGCAGCTCAGACAGGGTACCCTACGAGCAGTACTTC. Translation gives CASSSDRVPYEQYF.

The chain carries TRBV6-6 and TRBJ2-7, with 9 bases matching TRBD1. Germline CDR1 MNHNY, CDR2 SVGAGI (reference sequence). Trimming took 4 bases from V and 4 from J; bases not matched to a gene: 5. The CDR3 has 14 residues. CDR3 sequence: CASSSLTGGYEQYF. CDR3 DNA: TGTGCCAGCAGTTCCCTGACAGGGGGGTACGAGCAGTACTTC.

This chain links TRBV7-9 with TRBJ2-2; D remains ambiguous. There are 16 residues in the CDR3. V was shortened by 6 bases and J by 0 bases, with 14 bases between the two germline ends. Germline CDR1 is SEHNR and CDR2 is FQNEAQ (reference sequence). CDR3 DNA sequence: TGTGCCAGCAGGGGCCGCCTCGCCGCGAACACCGGGGAGCTGTTTTTT. It codes for CASRGRLAANTGELFF. Using reference TRBV7-9 and TRBJ2-2 for the parts outside the CDR3, the full variable domain is DTGVSQNPRHKITKRGQNVTFRCDPISEHNRLYWYRQTLGQGPEFLTYFQNEAQLEKSRLLSDRFSAERPKGSFSTLEIQRTEQGDSAMYLCASRGRLAANTGELFFGEGSRLTVL.

The chain links TRBV5-4 to TRBJ2-1; 9 bases fit TRBD2. CDR3 length equals 15 residues. The germline V gene has CDR1 SGHNT and CDR2 YYREEE (reference sequence). Losses at the gene ends were 4 bases for V and 4 bases for J; bases not matched to a gene: 6. CDR3 amino acids: CASSDPTSGYNEQFF. The CDR3 DNA reads TGTGCCAGCAGCGACCCGACTAGCGGATACAATGAGCAGTTCTTC.

The chain links TRBV5-4 to TRBJ2-3, with D possibly being TRBD2 (6 bases). V shed 3 bases and J shed 5 bases, with 10 bases lying between them. Germline CDR1 and CDR2: SGHNT and YYREEE (reference sequence). The CDR3 is 13 amino acids. The CDR3 region is CASSSEAGDTQYF. In DNA, the CDR3 is TGTGCCAGCAGCTCGGAAGCGGGAGATACGCAGTATTTT. Complete variable domain (other parts from reference TRBV5-4 and TRBJ2-3): ETGVTQSPTHLIKTRGQQVTLRCSSQSGHNTVSWYQQALGQGPQFIFQYYREEENGRGNFPPRFSGLQFPNYSSELNVNALELDDSALYLCASSSEAGDTQYFGPGTRLTVL.

The V and J genes are TRBV10-2 and TRBJ2-2, with D maybe TRBD2 (6 bases). Germline V gene data show CDR1 as WSHSY and CDR2 as SAAADI. Trimming stripped 5 bases from V and 5 bases from J, with 21 bases between. CDR3 length equals 17 residues. CDR3 sequence: CASSQEGVLIGTGELFF. CDR3 DNA sequence: TGCGCCAGCAGTCAGGAGGGAGTGTTAATAGGGACCGGGGAGCTGTTTTTT.

V and J are TRBV30 and TRBJ2-1; D ambiguous. CDR1 is GTSNPN and CDR2 is SVGIG in the germline V gene (reference sequence). CDR3 size: 10 residues. With 2 bases removed from V and 10 bases from J, the gap between germline ends came to 6 bases. In nucleotides, the CDR3 is TGTGCCTGGAGTTCCGTCGAGCAGTTCTTC. Amino acids: CAWSSVEQFF. The full variable domain, its missing parts supplied by reference TRBV30 and TRBJ2-1, is SQTIHQWPATLVQPVGSPLSLECTVEGTSNPNLYWYRQAAGRGLQLLFYSVGIGQISSEVPQNLSASRPQDRQFILSSKKLLLSDSGFYLCAWSSVEQFFGPGTRLTVL.